This is a list of T cell receptor beta chains from one sample in a study of blood T cell repertoires in COVID-19. TCRdb's copy holds only in-frame clones and misses some; the assay was immunoSEQ multiplex PCR. The sample includes more than 200,000 clones, roughly 80% of them seen just once. Sequences were obtained from peripheral blood. These receptor sequences come from a man aged 50 to 59 with active or convalescent COVID-19. Each CDR3 is given with its conserved first and last residue. Fields, in order: CDR3 length, V gene, D gene, clone size, J gene, CDR3 protein, CDR3 DNA. The D gene is left open where the match is weak. A row's size may be missing; if present it is once, few, many or a size class.

>13|TRBV5-1|TRBD2|.|TRBJ2-1
CASSPRLAGEQFF
TGCGCCAGCAGCCCAAGACTAGCGGGTGAGCAGTTCTTC
>17|TRBV7-8|.|few|TRBJ2-5
CASSFAYGQGNGETQYF
TGTGCCAGCAGCTTTGCCTACGGGCAGGGGAACGGCGAGACCCAGTACTTC
>16|TRBV6-5|TRBD1|.|TRBJ1-3
CASSYSKQGPGNTIYF
TGTGCCAGCAGTTACTCGAAACAGGGGCCTGGAAACACCATATATTTT
>14|TRBV30|TRBD2|once|TRBJ2-7
CAWRAPGTGGEQYF
TGTGCCTGGAGAGCGCCCGGGACGGGGGGCGAGCAGTACTTC
>15|TRBV5-4|TRBD1|.|TRBJ1-6
CASTSNTGGSSPLHF
TGTGCCAGCACCTCAAATACAGGGGGAAGTTCACCCCTCCACTTT
>14|TRBV2|TRBD1|few|TRBJ2-1
CASKRDRPPNEQFF
TGTGCCAGCAAAAGGGACAGGCCCCCCAATGAGCAGTTCTTC
>17|TRBV5-8|TRBD1|.|TRBJ1-2
CASSLEGGTGAYYGYTF
TGTGCCAGCAGCTTGGAAGGCGGGACAGGGGCGTACTATGGCTACACCTTC
>14|TRBV24-1|.|.|TRBJ2-1
CATSGGGGKNEQFF
TGTGCCACCAGTGGCGGGGGCGGGAAGAATGAGCAGTTCTTC
>14|TRBV2|.|.|TRBJ1-1
CASTEGGVNTEAFF
TGTGCCAGCACCGAGGGAGGGGTGAACACTGAAGCTTTCTTT
>15|TRBV6-6|TRBD1|.|TRBJ2-7
CASSYEGQATYEQYF
TGTGCCAGCAGTTACGAGGGACAGGCGACCTACGAGCAGTACTTC
>14|TRBV3-1/TRBV3-2|.|.|TRBJ2-3
CASSRGHSTDTQYF
TGTGCCAGCAGCCGGGGACACTCCACAGATACGCAGTATTTT
>20|TRBV24-1|TRBD2|.|TRBJ2-4
CATSEEVSTSGVLSWYIQYF
TGTGCCACCAGTGAGGAGGTTTCGACTAGCGGGGTCCTCAGCTGGTACATTCAGTACTTC
>15|TRBV10-3|.|.|TRBJ2-1
CAISRGSTTYNEQFF
TGTGCCATCAGTCGGGGTTCCACAACCTACAATGAGCAGTTCTTC
>16|TRBV7-6|TRBD2|.|TRBJ2-7
CASSLAHGGAVGEQYF
TGTGCCAGCAGCTTAGCCCACGGGGGGGCCGTGGGAGAGCAGTACTTC
>12|TRBV13|.|once|TRBJ2-3
CASALRRDTQYF
TGTGCCAGCGCCTTGAGGCGAGATACGCAGTATTTT
>15|TRBV25-1|.|.|TRBJ1-1
CASSEYIGGPTEAFF
TGTGCCAGCAGTGAATATATCGGGGGGCCCACTGAAGCTTTCTTT
>17|TRBV5-1|TRBD2|.|TRBJ2-1
CASSLVASGGRNNEQFF
TGCGCCAGCAGCTTGGTGGCTAGCGGGGGGCGTAACAATGAGCAGTTCTTC
>13|TRBV3-1/TRBV3-2|.|.|TRBJ1-5
CASSSGWNQPQHF
TGTGCCAGCTCGAGCGGCTGGAATCAGCCCCAGCATTTT
>15|TRBV19|TRBD1|.|TRBJ1-2
CASSMTGTEGIGYTF
TGTGCCAGTAGTATGACGGGGACAGAAGGTATTGGCTACACCTTC
>13|TRBV6-6|.|.|TRBJ1-1
CASSYTGNTEAFF
TGTGCCAGCAGTTACACAGGGAACACTGAAGCTTTCTTT
>12|TRBV11-2|.|.|TRBJ2-7
CASSLARDEQYF
TGTGCCAGCAGCTTAGCCAGGGACGAGCAGTACTTC
>14|TRBV5-5|.|.|TRBJ1-6
CASTKDTPNSPLHF
TGTGCCAGCACCAAGGACACTCCGAATTCACCCCTCCACTTT
>14|TRBV2|.|.|TRBJ2-3
CASCRLVSTDTQYF
TGTGCCAGCTGCAGACTAGTTAGCACAGATACGCAGTATTTT
>18|TRBV27|TRBD2|few|TRBJ2-1
CASSLWGGLPGSYNEQFF
TGTGCCAGCAGTTTATGGGGGGGTCTCCCGGGGTCCTACAATGAGCAGTTCTTC
>17|TRBV21-1|.|.|TRBJ1-6
CASSKGTGGDDNSPLHF
TGTGCCAGCAGCAAAGGGACAGGGGGTGATGATAATTCACCCCTCCACTTT
>17|TRBV7-9|.|once|TRBJ1-2
CASSLAAGLGVLAGYTF
TGTGCCAGCAGCTTAGCCGCCGGGCTCGGGGTTTTGGCTGGCTACACCTTC